The rows below give T cell receptor beta chains drawn from one sample of a study of shared clonotypes between healthy human individuals. Only in-frame clones appear in the TCRdb table, and some are missing; sequencing was by immunoSEQ multiplex PCR. This table has hundreds of thousands of clones, less than 80% appearing once. Sequenced input: PBMCs. These receptors all stem from a woman between 40 and 55 years old in good health. Some clones in this sample may be carry-over from other donors' samples. The CDR3 runs from the conserved cysteine through the conserved F or W. D genes are given only for firm matches.

j_call	v_call	d_call	cdr3_aa
TRBJ1-1	TRBV28	-	CASSFASEAFF
TRBJ1-3	TRBV19	-	CASNQQVSGNTIYF
TRBJ1-1	TRBV2	TRBD1	CASRMGQGRTEAFF
-	TRBV5-1	-	CASSFPPGGSYEQYF
TRBJ2-1	TRBV6-5	TRBD2	CASSSPIAGEAQFF
TRBJ2-7	TRBV28	TRBD2	CASSPAGTSGSFYREQYF
TRBJ2-3	TRBV7-6	TRBD2	CASRQGLAGGDTQYF
TRBJ1-3	TRBV28	-	CASSLLLLGLSGNTIYF
TRBJ1-5	TRBV6-6	-	CASSYGSNQPQHF
TRBJ2-7	TRBV11-2	-	CASRKPGSRDYEQYF
TRBJ1-1	TRBV6-4	TRBD1	CASSEKGQTEAFF
TRBJ1-5	TRBV27	-	CASSLTESSNQPQHF
TRBJ2-7	TRBV19	TRBD1	CASSIPGTGGNEQYF
TRBJ2-7	TRBV20-1	-	CSASRHEQYF
TRBJ2-7	TRBV5-4	-	CASSLRSNEQYF
TRBJ1-6	TRBV7-3	TRBD1	CASSLFAPGTGNSPLHF
TRBJ2-2	TRBV7-3	-	CASSLTAGIQTGELFF
TRBJ1-1	TRBV7-9	TRBD1	CASSYPGQGNTEAFF
TRBJ1-2	TRBV7-3	-	CASSPRGENLYGYTF
TRBJ2-7	TRBV11-2	-	CASSETPYYEQYF
TRBJ1-4	TRBV23-1	-	CASPESNGGSNEKLFF
TRBJ2-5	TRBV7-9	TRBD1	CASTTGDRGQETQYF
TRBJ2-7	TRBV7-2	-	CASSLGSGPYEQYF
TRBJ2-3	TRBV18	-	CASGRRADYTDTQYF
TRBJ2-1	TRBV7-9	-	CASSFVANGIEQFF
TRBJ1-2	TRBV28	-	CASSLRTVHAFGYTF
TRBJ1-1	TRBV7-3	-	CASSSGWGTEAFF